What follows are 17 T cell receptor beta chains derived from one specimen sequenced in a study of ipilimumab plus nivolumab after autologous stem cell transplantation. The repertoire was sequenced with immunoSEQ multiplex PCR; TCRdb's copy has only in-frame clones and lacks some. Among 15,000 to 20,000 clones listed, approximately 80% were seen once. This specimen consisted of PBMCs, obtained in a trial of ipilimumab plus nivolumab as post-transplant consolidation. The receptor set was obtained from a male donor with diffuse large B-cell lymphoma.

The chain links TRBV7-2 to TRBJ2-7; possibly TRBD1 for D (5 bases). The length of the CDR3 is 15 residues. V gave up 2 bases and J gave up 0 bases, with 11 bases separating them. CDR1 is SGHTA, CDR2 FQGNSA, per germline. The CDR3 reads CASSLSRTSSYEQYF. In nucleotides, the CDR3 is TGTGCCAGCAGCTTATCAAGGACAAGCTCCTACGAGCAGTACTTC.

This chain connects TRBV7-8 to TRBJ1-6; no clear D gene. The germline CDR1 and CDR2 sequences are SGHVS and FQNEAQ. This CDR3 region has 16 residues. V lost 5 bases to trimming and J lost 5 bases, with 16 bases between them. For the CDR3, the DNA is TGTGCCAGCAGCCTTCCGCGGGGAAGAGATAATTCACCCCTCCACTTT. Translation gives CASSLPRGRDNSPLHF.

J is TRBJ2-3 and V is TRBV19; tentative D call: TRBD2 (6 bases). Germline CDR1 and CDR2: LNHDA and SQIVND (reference sequence). Between the trimmed V and J ends, which lost 7 bases and 3 bases, there was a span of 11 bases. The CDR3 has 13 amino acids. CDR3 region: CASTTGRTDTQYF. The CDR3 coding sequence is TGTGCCAGTACCACCGGGAGAACAGATACGCAGTATTTT. The full variable domain, its missing parts supplied by reference TRBV19 and TRBJ2-3, is DGGITQSPKYLFRKEGQNVTLSCEQNLNHDAMYWYRQDPGQGLRLIYYSQIVNDFQKGDIAEGYSVSREKKESFPLTVTSAQKNPTAFYLCASTTGRTDTQYFGPGTRLTVL.

The chain combines TRBV7-8 with TRBJ2-4; the match to TRBD2 covers 10 bases. The germline CDR1 and CDR2 sequences are SGHVS and FQNEAQ. Losses at the gene ends were 0 bases for V and 4 bases for J; bases not matched to a gene: 6. There are 17 residues in the CDR3. The chain's CDR3 is CASSLAGLAGEKNIQYF. Here the CDR3 DNA reads TGTGCCAGCAGCTTAGCCGGTCTAGCGGGAGAGAAAAACATTCAGTACTTC.

The chain carries TRBV6-5 and TRBJ2-1; TRBD2 agrees at 10 bases. CDR3 length equals 12 residues. Germline loops: CDR1 MNHEY, CDR2 SVGAGI. Trimming removed 6 bases from V and 10 bases from J; junction bases left unmatched: 3. The CDR3 bases are TGTGCCAGCAGCCCGGGACTAGCGGAGCAGTTCTTC. This codes for CASSPGLAEQFF.

The rearrangement links TRBV4-1 to TRBJ1-2; D remains ambiguous. The CDR3 runs to 15 residues. From germline, CDR1 is MGHRA and CDR2 YSYEKL. The V and J ends lost 0 bases and 4 bases respectively, with 12 bases between them. CDR3 sequence (DNA): TGCGCCAGCAGCCAAGATACCCTGACGGTCTATGGCTACACCTTC. Residues: CASSQDTLTVYGYTF.

The genes are TRBV5-1 and TRBJ2-5; D may match TRBD1 or TRBD2 (6 bases each). The CDR3 runs 15 residues. The germline V gene has CDR1 SGHRS and CDR2 YFSETQ. V was trimmed by 0 bases and J by 2 bases, leaving 11 bases between them. The CDR3 DNA reads as TGCGCCAGCAGCTTGGGGCAGGGGAGGCAAGAGACCCAGTACTTC. Translation gives CASSLGQGRQETQYF.

This clone has only one observation. The rearrangement links TRBV7-9 to TRBJ1-4, with D perhaps matching TRBD1 (5 bases). The germline CDR1 and CDR2 sequences are SEHNR and FQNEAQ (reference sequence). Trimming left V 5 bases short and J 4 bases short, with 11 bases between. The CDR3 covers 14 residues. The CDR3 loop reads CASSKGDGNEKLFF. The CDR3 DNA reads TGTGCCAGCAGCAAAGGGGACGGTAATGAAAAACTGTTTTTT.

The rearrangement joins TRBV4-1 to TRBJ2-1; D gene uncertain. CDR3 length: 18 amino acids. Trimming removed 0 bases from V and 0 bases from J, with 15 bases in between. Germline-derived CDR1 and CDR2 are MGHRA and YSYEKL. The CDR3, as DNA: TGCGCCAGCAGCCAAGAACCCATCCTTGAACGCTCCTACAATGAGCAGTTCTTC. This gives the protein CASSQEPILERSYNEQFF.

This chain connects TRBV4-1 to TRBJ1-2; no clear D gene. The CDR3 has 14 residues. The V and J ends lost 3 bases and 4 bases respectively, with 12 bases between them. Germline V CDR1 and CDR2: MGHRA, YSYEKL. In DNA form, the CDR3 reads TGCGCCAGCAGCCAGAACTTGCGCAGCTATGGCTACACCTTC. It translates to CASSQNLRSYGYTF.

The chain joins TRBV19 to TRBJ2-7; D is unclear. The CDR3 covers 13 residues. V dropped 7 bases and J dropped 1 base, with 11 bases sitting between them. Germline V CDR1 and CDR2: LNHDA, SQIVND (reference sequence). The CDR3 protein is CASITGQSYEQYF. The CDR3 DNA sequence: TGTGCCAGTATCACCGGCCAGTCCTACGAGCAGTACTTC. Supplemented by reference TRBV19 and TRBJ2-7, the full variable domain reads DGGITQSPKYLFRKEGQNVTLSCEQNLNHDAMYWYRQDPGQGLRLIYYSQIVNDFQKGDIAEGYSVSREKKESFPLTVTSAQKNPTAFYLCASITGQSYEQYFGPGTRLTVT.

V and J are TRBV6-5 and TRBJ2-7; TRBD2 aligns across 13 bases. Trimming cost V 5 bases and J 2 bases; bases outside gene matches: 3. Germline V gene lookup returns CDR1 MNHEY and CDR2 SVGAGI. The length of the CDR3 is 15 residues. The CDR3 DNA follows: TGTGCCAGCAGTACCGGGACTAGCGGGACCTACGAGCAGTACTTC. This sequence encodes CASSTGTSGTYEQYF.

This clone was detected only a few times. This chain links TRBV4-1 with TRBJ2-3, with D perhaps matching TRBD2 (7 bases). Germline CDR1 reads MGHRA; CDR2 reads YSYEKL. Deletions cut 5 bases from V and 10 bases from J, with 25 bases between. The CDR3 is made up of 16 amino acids. The CDR3 is CASSTLTQRGAGSQYF. The DNA of the CDR3 is TGCGCCAGCAGCACACTCACCCAACGGGGGGCCGGATCGCAGTATTTT.

This clone turned up a few times. V is TRBV11-2 and J is TRBJ1-2; 9 bases are a match to TRBD1. Losses at the gene ends were 3 bases for V and 4 bases for J; bases not matched to a gene: 9. Germline V CDR1 and CDR2: SGHAT, FQNNGV. The CDR3 runs 16 residues. The CDR3 loop is CASSLDSTGGGYGYTF. CDR3 nucleotide sequence: TGTGCCAGCAGCTTGGACTCAACAGGGGGCGGCTATGGCTACACCTTC.

This clone has a handful of counts. The chain employs TRBV30 and TRBJ2-2; the match to TRBD2 covers 9 bases. This CDR3 region has 13 residues. Germline V gene lookup returns CDR1 GTSNPN and CDR2 SVGIG (reference sequence). In nucleotides, the CDR3 is TGTGGATGGGAGCGGGAGGACACCGGGGAGCTGTTTTTT. Residues: CGWEREDTGELFF.

The gene calls are TRBV11-2 and TRBJ2-5, with 8 bases fitting TRBD2. The CDR3 has 15 residues. J gave up 3 bases and V 2 bases, and 5 bases lay outside the gene matches. The germline V gene has CDR1 SGHAT and CDR2 FQNNGV. CDR3 in DNA: TGTGCCAGCAGCTTAAATCTCGGGAGGGAAGAGACCCAGTACTTC. Encoded protein: CASSLNLGREETQYF. Full variable domain (missing parts from reference TRBV11-2 and TRBJ2-5): EAGVAQSPRYKIIEKRQSVAFWCNPISGHATLYWYQQILGQGPKLLIQFQNNGVVDDSQLPKDRFSAERLKGVDSTLKIQPAKLEDSAVYLCASSLNLGREETQYFGPGTRLLVL.

This chain uses TRBV11-3 with TRBJ2-1; D remains unclear. Germline V gene sequence: CDR1 SGHNT, CDR2 YENEEA. The CDR3 covers 13 residues. Trimming removed 5 bases from V and 9 bases from J, with 14 bases in between. The CDR3 DNA reads TGTGCCAGCAGCCTCCCAATGGGTAGTGAGCAGTTCTTC. Translating gives CASSLPMGSEQFF.